Listed below are T cell receptor beta chains from one sample, sequenced in a study of beta chain features in type 1 diabetes. The method was immunoSEQ multiplex PCR; TCRdb's version includes in-frame clones alone and lacks a portion of them. The sample yields about 620,000 clones, about 16% seen once. The specimen was naive CD4+ T cells from blood. The receptors stem from a man aged 18 to 29 in good health. The CDR3 runs from the conserved cysteine through the conserved F or W. A D gene is named only where the DNA matches it firmly. Clone size is not always given. Where it is, it says once, few, many or a class for expanded clones.

v_call: TRBV10-3
j_call: TRBJ2-5
clone_size: few
d_call: -
cdr3_nt: TGTGCCTCCCAGGGGGGACGAGAGACCCAGTACTTC
cdr3_aa: CASQGGRETQYF

v_call: TRBV4-1
j_call: TRBJ1-2
clone_size: few
d_call: -
cdr3_nt: TGCGCCAGCAGCCAAGGAAGGACCGAGGGGAATGGCTACACCTTC
cdr3_aa: CASSQGRTEGNGYTF

v_call: TRBV4-3
j_call: TRBJ1-5
clone_size: few
d_call: TRBD1
cdr3_nt: TGCGCCAGCAGCCGGGACAGGGCTAGCAATCAGCCCCAGCATTTT
cdr3_aa: CASSRDRASNQPQHF

v_call: TRBV5-1
j_call: TRBJ2-1
clone_size: -
d_call: -
cdr3_nt: TGCGCCAGCAGCAAAGTGGGTAGCACCTACAATGAGCAGTTCTTC
cdr3_aa: CASSKVGSTYNEQFF

v_call: TRBV6-5
j_call: TRBJ2-3
clone_size: -
d_call: -
cdr3_nt: TGTGCCAGCAGTTCTACGACAGATACGCAGTATTTT
cdr3_aa: CASSSTTDTQYF

v_call: TRBV7-3
j_call: TRBJ2-6
clone_size: -
d_call: TRBD1
cdr3_nt: TGTGCCAGCAGCAACTACAGGGGAGCTGGGGCCAACGTCCTGACTTTC
cdr3_aa: CASSNYRGAGANVLTF

v_call: TRBV7-3
j_call: TRBJ1-2
clone_size: few
d_call: -
cdr3_nt: TGTGCCAGCAGCTCCGGAAACGGCGGCTACACCTTC
cdr3_aa: CASSSGNGGYTF

v_call: TRBV7-3
j_call: TRBJ2-1
clone_size: -
d_call: -
cdr3_nt: TGTGCCAGCAGCTTAATCGGGACCAACAATGAGCAGTTCTTC
cdr3_aa: CASSLIGTNNEQFF

v_call: TRBV6-1
j_call: TRBJ1-5
clone_size: -
d_call: -
cdr3_nt: TGTGCCAGCAGTGATTCCAGGTTTGATAGCAATCAGCCCCAGCATTTT
cdr3_aa: CASSDSRFDSNQPQHF

v_call: TRBV4-3
j_call: TRBJ2-2
clone_size: few
d_call: -
cdr3_nt: TGCGCCAGCAGCCAAGGACAGGTGTACACCGGGGAGCTGTTTTTT
cdr3_aa: CASSQGQVYTGELFF

v_call: TRBV27
j_call: TRBJ2-1
clone_size: -
d_call: TRBD2
cdr3_nt: TGTGCCAGCAGTTTTCAGACTAGCGGGCCATACAATGAGCAGTTCTTC
cdr3_aa: CASSFQTSGPYNEQFF

v_call: TRBV9
j_call: TRBJ2-1
clone_size: -
d_call: -
cdr3_nt: TGTGCCAGCAGCGTAGTCCTCAATGAGCAGTTCTTC
cdr3_aa: CASSVVLNEQFF

v_call: TRBV11-1
j_call: TRBJ2-3
clone_size: -
d_call: -
cdr3_nt: TGTGCCAGCAGCTTAAACAGGGACACAGATACGCAGTATTTT
cdr3_aa: CASSLNRDTDTQYF

v_call: TRBV13
j_call: TRBJ2-1
clone_size: few
d_call: -
cdr3_nt: TGTGCCAGCGCGCGGATAGTGGTTACCAATGAGCAGTTCTTC
cdr3_aa: CASARIVVTNEQFF

v_call: TRBV7-2
j_call: TRBJ2-7
clone_size: few
d_call: -
cdr3_nt: TGTGCCAGCAGCTTAGGTGGGGGAACCTCCTACGAGCAGTACTTC
cdr3_aa: CASSLGGGTSYEQYF

v_call: TRBV7-3
j_call: TRBJ1-1
clone_size: -
d_call: -
cdr3_nt: TGTGCCAGCAGCCTTACCGGTGGACACACCACTGAAGCTTTCTTT
cdr3_aa: CASSLTGGHTTEAFF

v_call: TRBV12-5
j_call: TRBJ2-7
clone_size: few
d_call: TRBD1
cdr3_nt: TGTGCTAGTGGTTTGGTGTCAGCCGGGACAGGGACATACTACGAGCAGTACTTC
cdr3_aa: CASGLVSAGTGTYYEQYF

v_call: TRBV9
j_call: TRBJ1-2
clone_size: few
d_call: TRBD1
cdr3_nt: TGTGCCAGCAGCGTGGGCACCACAGGGACAGGGGATGAGTATGGCTACACCTTC
cdr3_aa: CASSVGTTGTGDEYGYTF

v_call: TRBV29-1
j_call: TRBJ1-4
clone_size: few
d_call: -
cdr3_nt: TGCAGCGTGGCGGGGGGAGGTGAAAAACTGTTTTTT
cdr3_aa: CSVAGGGEKLFF

v_call: TRBV19
j_call: TRBJ1-2
clone_size: -
d_call: TRBD1
cdr3_nt: TGTGCCAGTAGGGGACAGGGGCACTATGGCTACACCTTC
cdr3_aa: CASRGQGHYGYTF

v_call: TRBV25-1
j_call: TRBJ1-2
clone_size: -
d_call: TRBD1
cdr3_nt: TGTGCCAGCACCCCCTCTCCGGGACAGGGGGATGACTATGGCTACACCTTC
cdr3_aa: CASTPSPGQGDDYGYTF

v_call: TRBV2
j_call: TRBJ2-2
clone_size: -
d_call: TRBD2
cdr3_nt: TGTGCCAGCAGTGTTTCGGGCGGGAGGGCCGCCGGGGAGCTGTTTTTT
cdr3_aa: CASSVSGGRAAGELFF

v_call: TRBV18
j_call: TRBJ1-1
clone_size: -
d_call: -
cdr3_nt: TGTGCCAGCTCACCGATGACAAGGGTGAACACTGAAGCTTTCTTT
cdr3_aa: CASSPMTRVNTEAFF

v_call: TRBV14
j_call: TRBJ2-7
clone_size: few
d_call: TRBD2
cdr3_nt: TGTGCCAGCAGCTGGGACTACCGAGTGGGCGAGCAGTACTTC
cdr3_aa: CASSWDYRVGEQYF

v_call: TRBV6-5
j_call: TRBJ1-5
clone_size: -
d_call: TRBD1
cdr3_nt: TGTGCCAGCAGTACAGGGGGGCGGAGCAATCAGCCCCAGCATTTT
cdr3_aa: CASSTGGRSNQPQHF

v_call: TRBV7-9
j_call: TRBJ1-3
clone_size: few
d_call: -
cdr3_nt: TGTGCCAGCAGCTTAGACGGCGGTCGACTCTCTGGAAACACCATATATTTT
cdr3_aa: CASSLDGGRLSGNTIYF

v_call: TRBV5-4
j_call: TRBJ1-1
clone_size: -
d_call: TRBD1
cdr3_nt: TGTGCCAGCAGCTTGGCTGTGACAGGGGTATTTGAAGCTTTCTTT
cdr3_aa: CASSLAVTGVFEAFF

v_call: TRBV7-2
j_call: TRBJ2-2
clone_size: few
d_call: TRBD2
cdr3_nt: TGTGCCAGCAGCCCCCCGGGGACTAGGGGCACCGGGGAGCTGTTTTTT
cdr3_aa: CASSPPGTRGTGELFF

v_call: TRBV6-5
j_call: TRBJ1-6
clone_size: few
d_call: TRBD1
cdr3_nt: TGTGCCAGCAGTTACTCGGGACAGGCGCTAAATTCACCCCTCCACTTT
cdr3_aa: CASSYSGQALNSPLHF

v_call: TRBV19
j_call: TRBJ2-3
clone_size: few
d_call: -
cdr3_nt: TGTGCCAGTAGCGGCGGGCCAGCCCGCACAGATACGCAGTATTTT
cdr3_aa: CASSGGPARTDTQYF

v_call: TRBV28
j_call: TRBJ1-2
clone_size: -
d_call: -
cdr3_nt: TGTGCCAGCCAAGAGAGACTTGGCTATGGCTACACCTTC
cdr3_aa: CASQERLGYGYTF

v_call: TRBV5-6
j_call: TRBJ1-3
clone_size: -
d_call: -
cdr3_nt: TGTGCCAGCGCCCGTGGAAACACCATATATTTT
cdr3_aa: CASARGNTIYF

v_call: TRBV9
j_call: TRBJ2-3
clone_size: -
d_call: TRBD1
cdr3_nt: TGTGCCAGCAGCGCTGGTCCGGACAGGGGCACAGATACGCAGTATTTT
cdr3_aa: CASSAGPDRGTDTQYF